These 16 T cell receptor beta chains were sequenced from one sample in a study of OX40 agonist ivuxolimab in advanced cancers. Data came from immunoSEQ multiplex PCR; TCRdb stores just in-frame clones and leaves some out. The data show roughly 53,000 clones, about 88% seen once. The starting material was CD4+ or CD8+ T cells sorted from blood, obtained in a trial of the OX40 agonist ivuxolimab. The receptors originated from an adult with an advanced solid tumor such as melanoma, head and neck, liver or kidney cancer.

The chain is built from TRBV9 and TRBJ2-5, with 8 bases that match TRBD1. Looked up from germline, CDR1 is SGDLS and CDR2 is YYNGEE. With 0 bases clipped from V and 1 base from J, the junction kept 5 bases outside the gene matches. CDR3 length: 16 residues. CDR3 sequence (DNA): TGTGCCAGCAGCGTAGCCGGACAGGGTAGCCAAGAGACCCAGTACTTC. Amino acids: CASSVAGQGSQETQYF.

J is TRBJ1-4 and V is TRBV11-2; D gene ambiguous. Trimming removed 3 bases at V and 8 bases at J, with 13 bases between. Per the germline V gene, CDR1 is SGHAT and CDR2 is FQNNGV. This CDR3 spans 14 amino acids. For the CDR3, the DNA is TGTGCCAGCAGCTTTGGGAAGTTCGAGGAAAAACTGTTTTTT. It is translated as CASSFGKFEEKLFF.

The V call is TRBV6-1, the J call TRBJ2-1; D is possibly TRBD1 or TRBD2 (5 bases each). CDR1 and CDR2 from the germline V gene are MNHNS and SASEGT. This CDR3 spans 14 amino acids. Trimming took off 5 bases at V and 6 bases at J, with 14 bases between the two ends. The CDR3 reads CASSWDEFGNEQFF. The CDR3 DNA follows: TGTGCCAGCAGTTGGGACGAATTTGGCAATGAGCAGTTCTTC.

V is TRBV30 and J is TRBJ1-5; D might be TRBD1 (6 bases). The CDR3 is 14 residues long. The germline V gene has CDR1 GTSNPN and CDR2 SVGIG (reference sequence). The germline V and J ends were trimmed by 5 bases and 5 bases, with 16 bases remaining between them. CDR3 bases: TGTGCCTGGGCCGGGTCCAGGGGTGATCAGCCCCAGCATTTT. Translation gives CAWAGSRGDQPQHF.

This clone is a singleton in its sample. This chain joins TRBV9 and TRBJ2-3, with 8 nucleotides matching TRBD2. V lost 7 bases, J lost 6 bases, and 16 bases stayed unmatched. The CDR3 runs to 16 residues. Germline CDR1 SGDLS, CDR2 YYNGEE. The CDR3 sequence is CASPPTSEGRVDTQYF. The CDR3 DNA sequence: TGTGCCAGCCCGCCGACTAGCGAGGGAAGGGTGGATACGCAGTATTTT.

V gene TRBV5-8 combines with J gene TRBJ2-5; no firm D call. CDR1 and CDR2 (germline): SGHTS, YDEGEE. Trimming pared 4 bases from V and 1 base from J, leaving 11 bases between. The CDR3 runs to 14 residues. In DNA form, the CDR3 reads TGTGCCAGCAGCCAACGGGTGCTCCAAGAGACCCAGTACTTC. Its translation: CASSQRVLQETQYF.

The rearrangement links TRBV15 to TRBJ1-1; the D is unclear. V was cut by 3 bases and J by 6 bases, with 8 bases left in between. Germline CDR1 LNHNV, CDR2 YYDKDF (reference sequence). The CDR3 has 12 amino acids. The CDR3 region has the DNA TGTGCCACCAGCAGTAGTCCCTCTGAAGCTTTCTTT. Protein sequence: CATSSSPSEAFF. Based on the CDR3 plus reference TRBV15 and TRBJ1-1, the full variable domain is DAMVIQNPRYQVTQFGKPVTLSCSQTLNHNVMYWYQQKSSQAPKLLFHYYDKDFNNEADTPDNFQSRRPNTSFCFLDIRSPGLGDTAMYLCATSSSPSEAFFGQGTRLTVV.

In this sample, this clone turned up once. The chain uses TRBV6-5 and TRBJ2-7; possible D gene TRBD1, 5 bases. This CDR3 contains 15 residues. Germline CDR1 reads MNHEY; CDR2 reads SVGAGI. The germline V and J ends were trimmed by 5 bases and 0 bases, with 14 bases remaining between them. The CDR3 loop reads CASSLVGAHSYEQYF. CDR3 DNA: TGTGCCAGCAGTCTGGTTGGGGCGCACTCCTACGAGCAGTACTTC.

The V call is TRBV5-4, the J call TRBJ2-5; no firm D call. The CDR3 is 13 residues long. V shed 0 bases and J shed 1 base, with 4 bases lying between them. Germline loops: CDR1 SGHNT, CDR2 YYREEE (reference sequence). CDR3 loop: CASSLGTQETQYF. As DNA, the CDR3 is TGTGCCAGCAGCTTGGGGACCCAAGAGACCCAGTACTTC.

The chain is built from TRBV28 and TRBJ2-7; TRBD2 might be the D (5 bases). Germline V gene data show CDR1 as MDHEN and CDR2 as SYDVKM. CDR3 length: 15 amino acids. Between the trimmed V and J ends, which lost 3 bases and 9 bases, there was a span of 21 bases. The CDR3, as DNA: TGTGCCAGCAGTTTGAGGAACACCGGGATAGAGGTGCAGTACTTC. Protein product: CASSLRNTGIEVQYF.

V and J are TRBV7-6 and TRBJ1-2; TRBD1 agrees at 7 bases. The germline CDR1 and CDR2 sequences are SGHVS and FNYEAQ. V was pared by 3 bases and J by 8 bases, with 9 bases of the junction left unmatched. CDR3 length equals 14 residues. This CDR3 is CASSFQSGGKGYTF. For the CDR3, the DNA is TGTGCCAGCAGCTTTCAGTCAGGGGGTAAAGGCTACACCTTC.

This clone was detected only once. The rearrangement joins TRBV11-2 to TRBJ1-3; D gene uncertain. The V end was cut by 0 bases, the J end by 3 bases, with 9 bases between. Germline V gene sequence: CDR1 SGHAT, CDR2 FQNNGV. The CDR3 runs 15 residues. The chain's CDR3 is CASSLDQAGGNTIYF. In DNA, the CDR3 is TGTGCCAGCAGCTTAGATCAGGCAGGTGGAAACACCATATATTTT. Full variable domain (rest looked up from reference TRBV11-2 and TRBJ1-3): EAGVAQSPRYKIIEKRQSVAFWCNPISGHATLYWYQQILGQGPKLLIQFQNNGVVDDSQLPKDRFSAERLKGVDSTLKIQPAKLEDSAVYLCASSLDQAGGNTIYFGEGSWLTVV.

The chain couples TRBV5-1 to TRBJ2-2; D is undetermined. The CDR3 is 14 residues long. V shed 5 bases and J shed 0 bases, with 8 bases lying between them. Germline V gene sequence: CDR1 SGHRS, CDR2 YFSETQ. The CDR3, as DNA: TGCGCCAGCAGTGACCGGACGAACACCGGGGAGCTGTTTTTT. Translating gives CASSDRTNTGELFF.

This chain connects TRBV7-9 to TRBJ2-3; possible D gene TRBD1, 6 bases. V was clipped by 5 bases and J by 2 bases, with 11 bases between them. The CDR3 has 14 amino acids. Germline CDR1 reads SEHNR; CDR2 reads FQNEAQ (reference sequence). CDR3: CASSLGTFTDTQYF. The CDR3 region has the DNA TGTGCCAGCAGCCTTGGGACATTCACAGATACGCAGTATTTT.

The J gene is TRBJ2-1, the V gene TRBV19; D gene uncertain. The CDR3 loop spans 11 amino acids. The germline V gene has CDR1 LNHDA and CDR2 SQIVND (reference sequence). Between the trimmed V and J ends, which lost 4 bases and 10 bases, there was a span of 8 bases. The CDR3 spells CASSKVGEQFF. In DNA form, the CDR3 reads TGTGCCAGTAGTAAGGTGGGCGAGCAGTTCTTC.

The rearrangement uses TRBV11-2 and TRBJ2-5; 16 nucleotides match TRBD2. Germline V gene data show CDR1 as SGHAT and CDR2 as FQNNGV. This CDR3 is 17 amino acids long. V was clipped by 5 bases and J by 5 bases; unmatched bases: 8. In DNA, the CDR3 is TGTGCCAGCAGCCCGCCGGGACTAGCGGGAGGGTTGGAGACCCAGTACTTC. This gives the protein CASSPPGLAGGLETQYF.